One T cell receptor (beta chain) is described in this entry. This sample is part of a study of PD-1 blockade in mismatch repair-deficient tumors. Produced via immunoSEQ multiplex PCR; TCRdb's table is partial and in-frame only. This sample carries under 50,000 clones, approximately 80% of them seen once, and the ten largest clones take about 1%. The CDR3 has 16 residues. J was trimmed by 4 bases and V by 1 base; bases with no gene match: 7. Looked up from germline, CDR1 is SGHDN and CDR2 is FVKESK. The source material was PBMCs, sampled 38 to 40 weeks after starting pembrolizumab. The chain joins TRBV14 to TRBJ2-5, with 9 nucleotides matching TRBD2. This receptor was identified in an adult with mismatch repair-deficient cancer. The CDR3 loop is CASSQGFAGGAETQYF. The CDR3 DNA sequence: TGTGCCAGCAGCCAAGGGTTCGCGGGAGGGGCAGAGACCCAGTACTTC.